This T cell receptor (beta chain) was profiled in a study of T cell changes during pregnancy in multiple sclerosis (dated by TCRdb to between 2017 and 2020). Looking at the study overall: The study looked at changes in the T cell repertoire across pregnancy in women with multiple sclerosis.

For CDR1 and CDR2, the germline V gene lists SNHLY and FYNNEI. From its cysteine to its phenylalanine, the CDR3 spans 15 amino acids. Of all the DNA, just the CDR3 is kept, 45 bases in frame from base 1. V and J lose 4 bases and 1 base, and a span of 12 bases separates them. The method was the immunoSEQ multiplex PCR assay. This is the immuneACCESS table as TCRdb keeps it, with only in-frame sequences that have V and J called. A part of the clones is gone; compared with another copy, unresolved V genes explain less than half, and the rest is unexplained. The sample profile shows 99,000 or so clones; approximately 93% of them were found once. Of the sample, 0.99% falls within the top ten clones. Regarding this clone: Its antigen remains undetermined. Qualities for individual bases were not recorded, and no much larger clone is one base off.

Sequencing was performed on peripheral blood, taken after pregnancy. The chain links TRBV2 with TRBJ2-3, with the D gene not confidently named. This receptor was identified in a female donor with multiple sclerosis, enrolled in a pregnancy study. DNA sequence: TGTGCCAGCAGTGGAGAGCCCCTACGCACAGATACGCAGTATTTT. Translated, it reads CASSGEPLRTDTQYF. Here the CDR3 is joined to the reference TRBV2 and TRBJ2-3 genes, and the full variable domain is: EPEVTQTPSHQVTQMGQEVILRCVPISNHLYFYWYRQILGQKVEFLVSFYNNEISEKSEIFDDQFSVERPDGSNFTLKIRSTKLEDSAMYFCASSGEPLRTDTQYFGPGTRLTVL.